The 20 T cell receptor beta chains given below trace back to one sample, sequenced in a study of blood T cells in healthy people across ages. The authors ran a second PCR of roughly 7 to 11 cycles using a sample-barcoded 5' primer and a J-beta primer mix. In TCRdb, the 5' RACE reads were re-called with MiXCR into one record per CDR3 protein. The sample consists of over 500,000 distinct CDR3 sequences, approximately 26% of them appearing once. In addition, the sample was reused for a study of T cells of mothers and their children.

Source material: blood. The receptors shown here come from a boy between 2 and 10 years old in good health.

The table lists this clonotype with a few counts. CDR3 loop: CASSHPTGGNEKLFF. The CDR3 nucleotides read TGTGCCAGCAGCCACCCGACAGGGGGCAATGAAAAACTGTTTTTT. The chain combines TRBV16 with TRBJ1-4, with TRBD1 matching 10 bases. V shed 3 bases, J shed 5 bases, and the junction held 3 bases outside the gene matches. The CDR3 sequence is 15 residues long. The germline V gene has CDR1 KGHSY and CDR2 FQNENV. Looking up the rest from reference TRBV16 and TRBJ1-4 gives the full variable domain: GEEVAQTPKHLVRGEGQKAKLYCAPIKGHSYVFWYQQVLKNEFKFLISFQNENVFDETGMPKERFSAKCLPNSPCSLEIQATKLEDSAVYFCASSHPTGGNEKLFFGSGTQLSVL.

The V call is TRBV6-2 or TRBV6-3, the J call TRBJ1-1, with TRBD1 as a possible D gene (6 bases). CDR1 and CDR2 (germline): MNHEY, SVGEGT. The CDR3 length is 15 residues. The V end lost 5 bases, the J end lost 3 bases, and 16 bases lay between the germline ends. In DNA, the CDR3 is TGTGCCAGCAGTGATGGGGGCAGGGCGGACACTGAAGCTTTCTTT. Protein: CASSDGGRADTEAFF.

This clonotype showed up just a few times. J is TRBJ2-5 and V is TRBV25-1; D possibly uses TRBD1 or TRBD2 (5 bases each). TRBJ2-1 matches the DNA end more closely, so the J call is doubtful. The CDR3 has 13 amino acids. Germline assignment: CDR1 MGHDK and CDR2 SYGVNS. The chain's CDR3 is CASRGRGLNEQFF. The DNA of the CDR3 is TGTGCCAGCAGGGGACGTGGGCTCAATGAGCAGTTCTTC.

This chain links TRBV10-3 with TRBJ1-2; the D gene is possibly TRBD1 (5 bases). V was clipped by 6 bases and J by 4 bases, with 15 bases between them. The CDR3 is 14 residues long. Germline V gene sequence: CDR1 ENHRY, CDR2 SYGVKD. In nucleotides, the CDR3 is TGTGCCATCAGCTCGCCGGGACCAACCTATGGCTACACCTTC. It yields the protein CAISSPGPTYGYTF.

This clonotype was counted between two and nine times. In DNA form, the CDR3 reads TGTGCCATCAGTGAGCCAGGTGGGACCACAGATACGCAGTATTTT. Its protein is CAISEPGGTTDTQYF. The chain has TRBV10-3 and TRBJ2-3; perhaps D is TRBD1 or TRBD2 (5 bases each). The CDR3 spans 15 residues. Trimming took off 2 bases at V and 2 bases at J, with 11 bases between the two ends. Germline CDR1 and CDR2: ENHRY and SYGVKD.

This clonotype was counted a few times. The gene calls are TRBV20-1 and TRBJ2-7, with 8 bases matching TRBD2. The CDR3 consists of 14 residues. J was trimmed by 6 bases and V by 1 base; bases with no gene match: 8. CDR1 and CDR2 from the germline V gene are DFQATT and SNEGSKA (reference sequence). CDR3 coding DNA: TGCAGTGCTAGAGGCCGACTAGCGAACGGCGAGCAGTACTTC. Amino acid sequence: CSARGRLANGEQYF.

The V and J genes are TRBV5-5 and TRBJ1-1, with a tentative D call TRBD1 (6 bases). V was pared by 2 bases and J by 6 bases, with 11 bases between. CDR3 length: 13 amino acids. The V gene's germline CDR1 is SGHKS and CDR2 YYEKEE (reference sequence). CDR3 in DNA: TGTGCCAGCAGCTTAACAGGGAGCGCTGAAGCTTTCTTT. Its translation: CASSLTGSAEAFF.

This clonotype was observed a few times. The chain employs TRBV6-5 and TRBJ2-5; 8 bases align to TRBD2. The CDR3 spans 18 residues. V shed 4 bases and J 1 base; nucleotides not matched to a gene: 14. Germline V lookup: CDR1 MNHEY, CDR2 SVGAGI. In nucleotides, the CDR3 is TGTGCCAGCAGTTCACCGGGACTGGCGGGAGGTTCCCAAGAGACCCAGTACTTC. Protein: CASSSPGLAGGSQETQYF.

The chain links TRBV9 to TRBJ1-2; maybe TRBD1 (5 bases). The CDR3 totals 15 residues. Germline V gene data show CDR1 as SGDLS and CDR2 as YYNGEE. Trimming stripped 0 bases from V and 7 bases from J, with 16 bases between. The CDR3 sequence: CASSVGQTSVTGYTF. Written as DNA, the CDR3 is TGTGCCAGCAGCGTAGGACAGACCTCAGTGACTGGCTACACCTTC.

This chain links TRBV19 with TRBJ2-7; D perhaps matches TRBD1 (5 bases). From germline, CDR1 is LNHDA and CDR2 SQIVND (reference sequence). The V gene lost 5 bases and the J gene lost 4 bases, with 12 bases spanning the gap. The CDR3 is made up of 13 amino acids. DNA of the CDR3: TGTGCCAGTAGTCAGGGATTGAGGTACGAGCAGTACTTC. This codes for CASSQGLRYEQYF.

The chain links TRBV7-2 to TRBJ2-7, with D unclear. Per germline, CDR1 SGHTA and CDR2 FQGNSA. The CDR3 extends over 12 amino acids. Trimming pared 3 bases from V and 3 bases from J, leaving 6 bases between. CDR3 amino acids: CASSFVGYEQYF. As DNA, the CDR3 is TGTGCCAGCAGCTTCGTGGGCTACGAGCAGTACTTC.

The CDR3 nucleotides are TGTGCCTGGAGGGGATTGGCTATAGGGGAGCTGTTTTTT. As protein: CAWRGLAIGELFF. This sequence joins TRBV30 and TRBJ2-2; D ambiguous. Trimming took 3 bases from V and 8 from J, leaving 13 bases between them. Per the germline V gene, CDR1 is GTSNPN and CDR2 is SVGIG (reference sequence). CDR3 size: 13 residues.

This chain joins TRBV5-1 and TRBJ2-1, with 10 bases matching TRBD2. V gave up 2 bases and J gave up 6 bases; unmatched junction bases: 5. Germline V gene sequence: CDR1 SGHRS, CDR2 YFSETQ. CDR3 length: 15 residues. CDR3 sequence: CASSLKRGGLNEQFF. CDR3 nucleotides: TGCGCCAGCAGCTTAAAGCGGGGGGGCCTCAATGAGCAGTTCTTC. Looking up the rest from reference TRBV5-1 and TRBJ2-1 gives the full variable domain: KAGVTQTPRYLIKTRGQQVTLSCSPISGHRSVSWYQQTPGQGLQFLFEYFSETQRNKGNFPGRFSGRQFSNSRSEMNVSTLELGDSALYLCASSLKRGGLNEQFFGPGTRLTVL.

This sequence joins TRBV27 and TRBJ2-1, with TRBD1 matching over 12 bases. Germline trimming cut 5 bases from V and 9 bases from J; bases unmatched to any gene: 11. CDR3 length equals 16 residues. The V gene's germline CDR1 is MNHEY and CDR2 SMNVEV (reference sequence). In nucleotides, the CDR3 is TGTGCCAGCAGTGATACCGGGACAGGGGGCCTTGGTGAGCAGTTCTTC. It codes for CASSDTGTGGLGEQFF.

The V and J genes are TRBV6-1 and TRBJ1-2; 10 bases are a match to TRBD1. The CDR3 spans 14 residues. Germline V gene sequence: CDR1 MNHNS, CDR2 SASEGT. J gave up 4 bases and V 6 bases, and 5 bases lay outside the gene matches. The CDR3 spells CASRGTGAPYGYTF. The CDR3 region has the DNA TGTGCCAGCAGGGGGACAGGGGCCCCCTATGGCTACACCTTC.

This clonotype was found a few times. The chain carries TRBV3-1 and TRBJ2-5; 7 bases line up with TRBD2. This CDR3 is 17 amino acids long. Germline V gene sequence: CDR1 LGHDT, CDR2 YNNKEL (reference sequence). J lost 3 bases, V lost 2 bases, and 12 bases had no gene match. The CDR3 protein is CASSQLPAWGGEETQYF. CDR3 bases: TGTGCCAGCAGCCAACTCCCCGCGTGGGGGGGAGAAGAGACCCAGTACTTC.

The rearrangement joins TRBV29-1 to TRBJ2-5; D is unresolved. Germline CDR1 reads SQVTM; CDR2 reads ANQGSEA. This CDR3 contains 11 residues. The V end was cut by 0 bases, the J end by 10 bases, with 9 bases between. CDR3 amino acids: CSVEDLGSQYF. The CDR3, as DNA: TGCAGCGTTGAAGACCTTGGTAGCCAGTACTTC.

The chain carries TRBV11-3 and TRBJ1-1; D perhaps matches TRBD1 (5 bases). The CDR3 sequence is 12 residues long. Trimming stripped 4 bases from V and 6 bases from J, with 9 bases between. Germline values: CDR1 SGHNT, CDR2 YENEEA. In DNA form, the CDR3 reads TGTGCCAGCAGCTCCGGGACTTCTGAAGCTTTCTTT. This sequence encodes CASSSGTSEAFF.

The chain employs TRBV12-3 or TRBV12-4 and TRBJ1-4; no firm D call. V was trimmed by 6 bases and J by 8 bases, leaving 13 bases between them. This CDR3 region has 13 residues. CDR3 DNA: TGTGCCAGCAGGCCGGACGGTAGGGAAAAACTGTTTTTT. It encodes CASRPDGREKLFF.

This clonotype was observed a handful of times. This chain joins TRBV5-1 and TRBJ2-7; 7 positions agree with TRBD2. The V gene's germline CDR1 is SGHRS and CDR2 YFSETQ. Trimming cost V 5 bases and J 6 bases; bases outside gene matches: 20. The CDR3 runs to 17 residues. The CDR3, as DNA: TGCGCCAGCAGGAGGTTCGCGGGAGAACCTAACTTCTCCGAGCAGTACTTC. Protein: CASRRFAGEPNFSEQYF. The entire variable domain, with the rest obtained from reference TRBV5-1 and TRBJ2-7, is as follows: KAGVTQTPRYLIKTRGQQVTLSCSPISGHRSVSWYQQTPGQGLQFLFEYFSETQRNKGNFPGRFSGRQFSNSRSEMNVSTLELGDSALYLCASRRFAGEPNFSEQYFGPGTRLTVT.